This TCR beta chain emerged from a study of long-term antiretroviral therapy in people with HIV. General study points: Clones expanded before ART dominated the repertoire at all time points.

As regards this clone: The antigen is not known.

Per donor, a minimum of one pre-ART and a minimum of two post-ART PBMC samples were available. This was the immunoSEQ v3.0 assay at survey level. The data were produced by immunoSEQ multiplex PCR, yet TCRdb's version contains in-frame clones alone and is incomplete. This repertoire shows over 15,000 clones, 90% to 95% found once; its top ten account for 8% to 9%. V lost 1 base to trimming and J lost 0 bases, with 14 bases between them. This CDR3 is built from 16 residues. CDR1 and CDR2 from the germline V gene are SGHKS and YYEKEE (reference sequence). The chain is built from TRBV5-5 and TRBJ2-7; D unclear. The sample consisted of unsorted PBMCs, taken 0.3 years after starting antiretroviral therapy. The sequence was obtained from a man aged 55 to 69 with HIV. The CDR3 loop reads CASSLIGGISSYEQYF. The CDR3 coding sequence is TGTGCCAGCAGCTTGATTGGTGGGATTAGCTCCTACGAGCAGTACTTC.